This T cell receptor beta chain is from a study of blood T cell repertoires in COVID-19. For the study at large: Donors in the United States, Italy and Spain gave samples during acute or convalescent COVID-19. From T cells, B-cell-depleted T cells, or PBMCs came the material, which was cDNA or gDNA.

Germline loops: CDR1 MNHEY, CDR2 SVGAGI. This CDR3 is built from 15 residues. The V and J ends lost 0 bases and 7 bases, in that order; junction bases with no gene match: 3. As handled by the study authors: Nucleated cell counts were estimated from reference gene primer amplification. Only in-frame clones appear in the TCRdb table, and some are missing; sequencing was by immunoSEQ multiplex PCR. The V and J calls and the clone size are those of that table, but D and trimming were determined from the DNA. The sample has about 80,000 clones; 78% are singletons. This sequence joins TRBV6-5 and TRBJ2-1; 10 bases fit TRBD2. The TCR comes from a human donor in a cohort sampled during active COVID-19. The sequenced sample was peripheral blood. CDR3 in DNA: TGTGCCAGCAGTTACTCAGCGGGAGGGCCGAATGAGCAGTTCTTC. This codes for CASSYSAGGPNEQFF.